The 7 T cell receptor beta chains presented below share a single source sample, sequenced in a study of blood T cell repertoires in COVID-19. The assay was immunoSEQ multiplex PCR, and TCRdb's table has in-frame clones only and misses some. Of some 220,000 clones in the sample, around 81% were seen once. The sequencing sample was made of peripheral blood. The receptors originated from a woman in her fifties or sixties with active or convalescent COVID-19.

The rearrangement joins TRBV5-4 to TRBJ2-2; D is uncertain. CDR3 length: 15 residues. Between the trimmed V and J ends, which lost 3 bases and 7 bases, there was a span of 16 bases. Looked up from germline, CDR1 is SGHNT and CDR2 is YYREEE (reference sequence). For the CDR3, the DNA is TGTGCCAGCAGCTGGTCCGGAGTGGGTCACGGGGAGCTGTTTTTT. It codes for CASSWSGVGHGELFF.

This clone was found once. The chain is built from TRBV3-1 (or the pseudogene TRBV3-2) and TRBJ1-1, with D perhaps matching TRBD1 (5 bases). CDR1 and CDR2 (germline): LGHDT, YNNKEL (reference sequence). Trimming removed 1 base from V and 4 bases from J, with 10 bases in between. There are 14 residues in the CDR3. This CDR3 is CASSQAQGLTEAFF. Written as DNA, the CDR3 is TGTGCCAGCAGCCAAGCGCAGGGACTCACTGAAGCTTTCTTT.

The chain combines TRBV5-1 with TRBJ2-3; D is perhaps TRBD1 (5 bases). Per the germline V gene, CDR1 is SGHRS and CDR2 is YFSETQ. Trimming cost V 0 bases and J 1 base, with 15 bases left between them. CDR3 size: 17 residues. DNA of the CDR3: TGCGCCAGCAGCTTGGAATCCCGGACATACGGCACAGATACGCAGTATTTT. This sequence encodes CASSLESRTYGTDTQYF.

The rearrangement uses TRBV7-9 and TRBJ1-5; D is undetermined. The CDR3 has 13 amino acids. The V gene lost 5 bases and the J gene lost 1 base, with 6 bases spanning the gap. Germline V lookup: CDR1 SEHNR, CDR2 FQNEAQ (reference sequence). The CDR3 here is CASSPLSNQPQHF. CDR3 nucleotides: TGTGCCAGCAGCCCCTTGAGCAATCAGCCCCAGCATTTT.

The rearrangement uses TRBV14 and TRBJ2-1, with a possible D match to TRBD1 (6 bases). Between the trimmed V and J ends, which lost 4 bases and 1 base, there was a span of 17 bases. The germline V gene encodes CDR1 SGHDN and CDR2 FVKESK. The CDR3 runs to 17 residues. CDR3 residues: CASSRSVGGASYNEQFF. The CDR3 DNA follows: TGTGCCAGCAGCCGATCCGTAGGGGGAGCGTCCTACAATGAGCAGTTCTTC.

The genes are TRBV19 and TRBJ1-2; D is unresolved. The ends were cut back, 3 bases at V and 7 bases at J, with 9 bases in the middle. Germline V gene sequence: CDR1 LNHDA, CDR2 SQIVND (reference sequence). There are 12 residues in the CDR3. CDR3 DNA: TGTGCCAGTAGTATGGGTCCGGGTGGCTACACCTTC. This encodes CASSMGPGGYTF.

The rearrangement uses TRBV4-1 and TRBJ2-3, with 16 bases aligning to TRBD2. The length of the CDR3 is 17 residues. V lost 4 bases and J lost 5; bases outside the gene matches: 6. The V gene's germline CDR1 is MGHRA and CDR2 YSYEKL. DNA of the CDR3: TGCGCCAGCAGCCGCGGAGGGACTAGCGGGAGGGTAGATACGCAGTATTTT. Translating it yields CASSRGGTSGRVDTQYF.